The T cell receptor (beta chain) described here comes from a study of tumor-infiltrating lymphocytes in localized non-small cell lung cancer. Sequenced by immunoSEQ multiplex PCR; TCRdb stores in-frame clones only, minus some. The repertoire includes some 30,000 clones, approximately 83% of them detected once, and roughly 2% sits in the top ten. CDR1 and CDR2 (germline): MGHDK, SYGVNS. V was shortened by 5 bases and J by 7 bases, with 12 bases between the two germline ends. This CDR3 has 14 amino acids. The genes are TRBV25-1 and TRBJ1-6; a weak D match, TRBD1 (5 bases). The receptor was derived from a human donor with non-small cell lung cancer. The sequenced sample was lung tumor tissue. The DNA for the CDR3 is TGTGCCAGCAGTAGGCCGGGGGTGAATTCACCCCTCCACTTT. It yields the protein CASSRPGVNSPLHF.